A single sample is the source of the 8 T cell receptor beta chains below, sequenced in a study of identical twins. From the 5' RACE reads, TCRdb called clonotypes with MiXCR, one entry per CDR3 protein. Of about 530,000 distinct CDR3 sequences listed, 20% to 25% are singletons. These same records also appear under a second study, on yellow fever vaccine responses in identical twins.

Sequenced: CD4+ T cells sorted from blood. The source of these receptors is a woman aged 18-30 years in good health.

This clonotype appeared a few times. CDR3 region: CASSQTGTSYEQYF. Here the CDR3 DNA reads TGTGCCAGCAGCCAAACCGGGACTAGCTACGAGCAGTACTTC. J is TRBJ2-7 and V is TRBV3-1, with 8 nucleotides matching TRBD2. Germline lookup yields CDR1 LGHDT and CDR2 YNNKEL (reference sequence). V gave up 2 bases and J gave up 3 bases; unmatched junction bases: 3. The CDR3 has 14 amino acids.

This rearrangement joins TRBV20-1 to TRBJ1-6; D is uncertain. Germline-derived CDR1 and CDR2 are DFQATT and SNEGSKA (reference sequence). This CDR3 contains 15 residues. V lost 0 bases to trimming and J lost 6 bases, with 12 bases between them. The CDR3 reads CSARDSSGFNSPLHF. The CDR3 DNA follows: TGCAGTGCTAGAGATAGTTCCGGGTTTAATTCACCCCTCCACTTT.

This clonotype was observed a few times. This chain links TRBV7-9 with TRBJ1-2; TRBD1 matches 9 bases. J gave up 5 bases and V 5 bases, and 9 bases lay outside the gene matches. Germline CDR1 reads SEHNR; CDR2 reads FQNEAQ (reference sequence). CDR3 length: 15 residues. CDR3: CASSPGQGDWYGYTF. In DNA form, the CDR3 reads TGTGCCAGCAGCCCGGGACAGGGTGATTGGTATGGCTACACCTTC.

V is TRBV27 and J is TRBJ1-4; TRBD1 aligns across 7 bases. CDR3 length: 15 amino acids. Trimming removed 6 bases from V and 7 bases from J; junction bases left unmatched: 11. Germline CDR1 MNHEY, CDR2 SMNVEV (reference sequence). The chain's CDR3 is CASRARQGASEKLFF. For the CDR3, the DNA is TGTGCCAGCAGAGCCAGACAGGGAGCGTCTGAAAAACTGTTTTTT. The whole variable domain, remainder taken from reference TRBV27 and TRBJ1-4, is EAQVTQNPRYLITVTGKKLTVTCSQNMNHEYMSWYRQDPGLGLRQIYYSMNVEVTDKGDVPEGYKVSRKEKRNFPLILESPSPNQTSLYFCASRARQGASEKLFFGSGTQLSVL.

The chain employs TRBV6-1 and TRBJ2-1; D possibly corresponds to TRBD1 (5 bases). The CDR3 extends over 15 amino acids. V was pared by 4 bases and J by 7 bases, with 17 bases between. Germline CDR1 MNHNS, CDR2 SASEGT. The CDR3 loop is CASSGGHLPENEQFF. The DNA of the CDR3 is TGTGCCAGCAGTGGAGGACACCTCCCCGAGAATGAGCAGTTCTTC.

The chain links TRBV12-3 or TRBV12-4 to TRBJ2-3; 9 bases map to TRBD2. The length of the CDR3 is 15 residues. The V segment lost 4 bases and the J segment 0 bases; nucleotides outside the gene matches: 2. The CDR3: CASSWSGGSTDTQYF. CDR3 DNA sequence: TGTGCCAGCAGTTGGAGCGGGGGGAGCACAGATACGCAGTATTTT.

This clonotype was seen a few times. The chain is built from TRBV6-1 and TRBJ2-7; TRBD1 matches at 10 bases. The CDR3 runs to 14 residues. The V gene end was trimmed by 6 bases and the J gene end by 2 bases; junction bases not matched to a gene: 4. Germline V CDR1 and CDR2: MNHNS, SASEGT. This CDR3 reads CASRRQGATYEQYF. CDR3 nucleotides: TGTGCCAGCAGGCGACAGGGGGCCACCTACGAGCAGTACTTC.

The chain combines TRBV27 with TRBJ2-6; D is perhaps TRBD1 (6 bases). The CDR3 runs 15 residues. The V gene's germline CDR1 is MNHEY and CDR2 SMNVEV (reference sequence). V lost 7 bases and J 2 bases, leaving 12 bases between the germline ends. The CDR3 protein is CASTFRGPGANVLTF. In nucleotides, the CDR3 is TGTGCCAGCACTTTCAGGGGCCCTGGGGCCAACGTCCTGACTTTC.